These 11 T cell receptor beta chains were sequenced from one sample in a study of shared clonotypes between healthy human individuals. Profiled with immunoSEQ multiplex PCR; TCRdb holds only in-frame clones, not every one. The profile shows hundreds of thousands of clones, around 80% of them singletons. Sequencing was performed on PBMCs. The source is a woman between 40 and 50 years old in good health. Some clones in this sample may be carry-over from other donors' samples.

The V gene is TRBV15, the J gene TRBJ1-4, with TRBD1 matching over 10 bases. Trimming at V came to 3 bases and at J to 10 bases, leaving 2 bases not matched to a gene. CDR3 length: 13 amino acids. Germline V lookup: CDR1 LNHNV, CDR2 YYDKDF (reference sequence). The CDR3 nucleotides read TGTGCCACCAGCAGCGACAGGGGGCGAAAACTGTTTTTT. It specifies CATSSDRGRKLFF.

The rearrangement uses TRBV5-1 and TRBJ1-2; D is unresolved. The CDR3 contains 12 residues. Deletions cut 4 bases from V and 5 bases from J, with 9 bases between. Germline lookup yields CDR1 SGHRS and CDR2 YFSETQ. The CDR3 coding sequence is TGCGCCAGCAGCCGGACGGGTTATGGCTACACCTTC. It translates to CASSRTGYGYTF. Based on the CDR3 plus reference TRBV5-1 and TRBJ1-2, the full variable domain is KAGVTQTPRYLIKTRGQQVTLSCSPISGHRSVSWYQQTPGQGLQFLFEYFSETQRNKGNFPGRFSGRQFSNSRSEMNVSTLELGDSALYLCASSRTGYGYTFGSGTRLTVV.

This clone came up a few times. This chain connects TRBV27 to TRBJ1-4; TRBD1 matches 10 bases. The junction had 6 bases not matched to a gene; V was cut back by 6 bases and J by 8 bases. Per germline, CDR1 MNHEY and CDR2 SMNVEV (reference sequence). CDR3 size: 14 residues. DNA for the CDR3: TGTGCCAGCAGGGGGGACAGGGGTTACGAAAAACTGTTTTTT. Residues: CASRGDRGYEKLFF.

J is TRBJ2-6 and V is TRBV7-9, with a possible D match to TRBD1 (5 bases). V was cut by 1 base and J by 2 bases, with 12 bases left in between. CDR3 size: 17 residues. CDR1 is SEHNR and CDR2 is FQNEAQ in the germline V gene (reference sequence). CDR3 bases: TGTGCCAGCAGCTTAGTTAGGGGAACTACTGGGGCCAACGTCCTGACTTTC. This translates into CASSLVRGTTGANVLTF.

This chain connects TRBV28 to TRBJ2-1; 9 bases match TRBD1. The CDR3 runs to 16 residues. Germline V CDR1 and CDR2: MDHEN, SYDVKM. J was trimmed by 3 bases and V by 1 base; bases with no gene match: 4. CDR3 in DNA: TGTGCCAGCAGTTTATATGGGGACAGGGACTACAATGAGCAGTTCTTC. It yields the protein CASSLYGDRDYNEQFF.

The genes are TRBV7-8 and TRBJ2-7; D perhaps matches TRBD1 (6 bases). This CDR3 has 14 amino acids. Between the trimmed V and J ends, which lost 5 bases and 4 bases, there was a span of 15 bases. The germline gives CDR1 SGHVS, CDR2 FQNEAQ. For the CDR3, the DNA is TGTGCCAGCAGCCTGCAACAGGGTGGGTACGAGCAGTACTTC. This sequence encodes CASSLQQGGYEQYF.

The chain combines TRBV18 with TRBJ2-2; D unresolved. The CDR3 runs to 15 residues. V was trimmed by 2 bases and J by 3 bases, leaving 10 bases between them. Looked up from germline, CDR1 is KGHSH and CDR2 is LQKENI. The CDR3 DNA is TGTGCCAGCTCACCAATGATTCGAGACACCGGGGAGCTGTTTTTT. Protein product: CASSPMIRDTGELFF.

The sample holds a few counts of this clone. The chain links TRBV29-1 to TRBJ2-7; TRBD1 is a possible D gene (7 bases). Germline loops: CDR1 SQVTM, CDR2 ANQGSEA. The V and J ends lost 7 bases and 3 bases respectively, with 19 bases between them. The CDR3 is made up of 14 amino acids. The CDR3 reads CSGQTGRGDYEQYF. The CDR3 DNA is TGCAGCGGGCAAACTGGCAGGGGGGACTACGAGCAGTACTTC.

V gene TRBV2 combines with J gene TRBJ2-6, with D unclear. This CDR3 contains 15 residues. Germline V CDR1 and CDR2: SNHLY, FYNNEI. V dropped 4 bases and J dropped 1 base, with 8 bases sitting between them. As DNA, the CDR3 is TGTGCCAGCAGTGGTTTGGGGTCTGGGGCCAACGTCCTGACTTTC. It is translated as CASSGLGSGANVLTF.

About this clone: A read error is likely here: a far larger clone is one base away. The rearrangement links TRBV7-6 to TRBJ2-1, with TRBD2 as a possible D gene (5 bases). Per germline, CDR1 SGHVS and CDR2 FNYEAQ. Trimming removed 5 bases at V and 5 bases at J, with 13 bases between. There are 14 residues in the CDR3. The CDR3 bases are TGTGCCAGCAGCGCGTTGGGGAGTGACAATGAGCAGTTCTTC. This codes for CASSALGSDNEQFF.

Concerning this clone: This sample includes further DNA sequences coding for the same CDR3. The chain couples TRBV5-1 to TRBJ2-5; the match to TRBD1 covers 10 bases. The J segment lost 4 bases and the V segment lost 2 bases, leaving 2 bases of the junction unmatched. Germline V gene data show CDR1 as SGHRS and CDR2 as YFSETQ. CDR3 length: 14 amino acids. The CDR3 spells CASSLGQGGETQYF. CDR3 coding DNA: TGCGCCAGCAGCTTAGGACAGGGGGGAGAGACCCAGTACTTC.